This T cell receptor (beta chain) was documented in a study of T cell responses to AZD1222 COVID-19 vaccine. The wider study: The analysis combined second doses at about 4 or about 12 weeks. Study results and limitations: Of the AZD1222 recipients, only 5 or 6 were seropositive at baseline.

Profiled with immunoSEQ multiplex PCR; TCRdb holds only in-frame clones, not every one. The repertoire holds over 120,000 clones, roughly 91% seen once, with over 7.5% in the top ten. Between the trimmed V and J ends, which lost 3 bases and 3 bases, there was a span of 5 bases. Germline V lookup: CDR1 SNHLY, CDR2 FYNNEI. The CDR3 covers 12 residues. For this clone: Its antigen is as yet unknown.

The rearrangement joins TRBV2 to TRBJ1-2; the D is unclear. This TCR was sampled from an adult in good health. Sequenced material: peripheral blood, taken on day 0 of AZD1222 vaccination. The CDR3, as DNA: TGTGCCAGCAGTGAGTCAGACTATGGCTACACCTTC. Protein sequence: CASSESDYGYTF.